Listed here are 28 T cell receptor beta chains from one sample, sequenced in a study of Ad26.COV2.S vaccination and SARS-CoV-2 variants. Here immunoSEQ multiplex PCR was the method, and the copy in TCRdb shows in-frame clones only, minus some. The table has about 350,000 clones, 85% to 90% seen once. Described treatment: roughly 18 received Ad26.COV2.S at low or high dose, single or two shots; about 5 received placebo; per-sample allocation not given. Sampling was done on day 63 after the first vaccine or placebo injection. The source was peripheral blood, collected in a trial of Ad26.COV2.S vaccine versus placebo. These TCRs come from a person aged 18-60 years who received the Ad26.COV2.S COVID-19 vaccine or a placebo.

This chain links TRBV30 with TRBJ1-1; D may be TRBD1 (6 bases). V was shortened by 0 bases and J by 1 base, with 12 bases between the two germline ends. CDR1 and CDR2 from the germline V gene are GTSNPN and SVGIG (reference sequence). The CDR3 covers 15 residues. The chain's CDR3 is CAWSVLDRRNTEAFF. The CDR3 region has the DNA TGTGCCTGGAGTGTTCTCGACAGGAGGAACACTGAAGCTTTCTTT.

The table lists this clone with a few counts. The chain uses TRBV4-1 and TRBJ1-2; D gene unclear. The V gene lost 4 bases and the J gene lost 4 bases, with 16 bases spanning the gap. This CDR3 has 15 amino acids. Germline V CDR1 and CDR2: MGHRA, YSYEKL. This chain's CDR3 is CASSPSVGNSYGYTF. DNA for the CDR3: TGCGCCAGCAGCCCTTCCGTAGGGAATTCCTATGGCTACACCTTC.

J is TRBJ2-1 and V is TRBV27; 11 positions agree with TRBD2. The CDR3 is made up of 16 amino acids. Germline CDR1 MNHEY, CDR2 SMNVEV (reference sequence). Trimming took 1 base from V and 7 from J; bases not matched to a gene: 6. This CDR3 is CASSLFASGGRNEQFF. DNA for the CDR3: TGTGCCAGCAGTTTATTCGCTAGCGGGGGGCGGAATGAGCAGTTCTTC.

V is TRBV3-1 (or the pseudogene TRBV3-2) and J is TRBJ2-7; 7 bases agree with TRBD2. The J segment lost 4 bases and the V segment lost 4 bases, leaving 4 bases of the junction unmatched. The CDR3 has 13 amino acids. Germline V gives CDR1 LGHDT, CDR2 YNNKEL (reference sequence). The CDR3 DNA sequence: TGTGCCAGCAGCCCGGGACTACAATACGAGCAGTACTTC. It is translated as CASSPGLQYEQYF.

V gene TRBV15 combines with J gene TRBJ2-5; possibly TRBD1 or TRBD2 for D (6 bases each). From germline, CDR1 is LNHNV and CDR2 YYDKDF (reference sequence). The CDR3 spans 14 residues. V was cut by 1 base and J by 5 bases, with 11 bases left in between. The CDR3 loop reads CATSRGQGRETQYF. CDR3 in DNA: TGTGCCACCAGCAGAGGGCAGGGGAGGGAGACCCAGTACTTC.

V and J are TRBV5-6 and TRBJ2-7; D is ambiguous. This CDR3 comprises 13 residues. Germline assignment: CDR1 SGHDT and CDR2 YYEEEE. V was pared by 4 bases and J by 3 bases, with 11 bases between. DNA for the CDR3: TGTGCCAGCAGCACCGGAGACCACTACGAGCAGTACTTC. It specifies CASSTGDHYEQYF.

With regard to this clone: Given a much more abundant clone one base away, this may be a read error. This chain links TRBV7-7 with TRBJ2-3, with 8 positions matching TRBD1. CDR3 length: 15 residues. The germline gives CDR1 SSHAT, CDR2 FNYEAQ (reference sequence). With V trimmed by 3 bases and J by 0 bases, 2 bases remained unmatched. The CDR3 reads CASSFGTGSTDTQYF. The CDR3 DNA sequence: TGTGCCAGCAGCTTCGGGACAGGTAGCACAGATACGCAGTATTTT.

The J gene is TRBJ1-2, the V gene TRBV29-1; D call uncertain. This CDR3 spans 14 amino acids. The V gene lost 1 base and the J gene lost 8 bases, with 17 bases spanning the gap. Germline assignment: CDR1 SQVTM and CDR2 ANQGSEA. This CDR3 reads CSVEGADGFLGYTF. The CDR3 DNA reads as TGCAGCGTTGAAGGGGCCGACGGCTTTTTAGGCTACACCTTC.

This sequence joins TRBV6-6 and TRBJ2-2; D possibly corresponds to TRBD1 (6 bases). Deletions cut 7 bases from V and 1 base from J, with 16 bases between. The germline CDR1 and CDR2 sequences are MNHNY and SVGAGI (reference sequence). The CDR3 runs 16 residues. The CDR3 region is CASNPGQGLNTGELFF. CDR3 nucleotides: TGTGCCAGCAATCCGGGCCAGGGGTTGAACACCGGGGAGCTGTTTTTT.

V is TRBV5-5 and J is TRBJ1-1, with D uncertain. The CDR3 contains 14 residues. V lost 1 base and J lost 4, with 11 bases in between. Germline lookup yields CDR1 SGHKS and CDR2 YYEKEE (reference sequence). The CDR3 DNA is TGTGCCAGCAGCTTGCTAGGACGGCTCACTGAAGCTTTCTTT. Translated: CASSLLGRLTEAFF.

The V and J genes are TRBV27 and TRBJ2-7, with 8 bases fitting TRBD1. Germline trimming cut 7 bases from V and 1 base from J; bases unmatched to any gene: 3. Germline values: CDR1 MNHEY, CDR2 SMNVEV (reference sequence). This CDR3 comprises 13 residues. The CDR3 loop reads CASTRTGSYEQYF. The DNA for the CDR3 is TGTGCCAGCACCAGGACAGGGTCCTACGAGCAGTACTTC.

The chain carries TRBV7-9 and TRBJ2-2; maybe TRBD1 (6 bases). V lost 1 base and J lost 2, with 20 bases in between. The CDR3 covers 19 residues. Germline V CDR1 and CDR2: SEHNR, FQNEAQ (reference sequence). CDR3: CASSLVFAPTGRNTGELFF. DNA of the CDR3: TGTGCCAGCAGCTTAGTTTTCGCCCCGACAGGCCGTAACACCGGGGAGCTGTTTTTT.

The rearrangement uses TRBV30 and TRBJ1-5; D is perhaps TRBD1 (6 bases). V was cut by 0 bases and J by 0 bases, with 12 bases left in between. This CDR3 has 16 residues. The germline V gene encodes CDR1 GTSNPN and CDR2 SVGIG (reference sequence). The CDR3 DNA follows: TGTGCCTGGAGTGTGGGACACTTAGTTAGCAATCAGCCCCAGCATTTT. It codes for CAWSVGHLVSNQPQHF.

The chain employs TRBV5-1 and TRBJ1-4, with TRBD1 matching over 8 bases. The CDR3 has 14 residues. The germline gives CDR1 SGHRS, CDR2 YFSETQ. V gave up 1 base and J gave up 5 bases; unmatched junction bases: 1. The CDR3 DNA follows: TGCGCCAGCAGCTTGAACAGGGGGAATGAAAAACTGTTTTTT. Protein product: CASSLNRGNEKLFF. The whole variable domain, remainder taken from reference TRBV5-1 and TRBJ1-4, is KAGVTQTPRYLIKTRGQQVTLSCSPISGHRSVSWYQQTPGQGLQFLFEYFSETQRNKGNFPGRFSGRQFSNSRSEMNVSTLELGDSALYLCASSLNRGNEKLFFGSGTQLSVL.

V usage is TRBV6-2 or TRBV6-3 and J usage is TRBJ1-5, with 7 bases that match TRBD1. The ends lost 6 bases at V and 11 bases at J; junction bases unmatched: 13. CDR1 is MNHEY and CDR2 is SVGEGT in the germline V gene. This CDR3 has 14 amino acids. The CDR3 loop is CASSHGQVVLAQHF. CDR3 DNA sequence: TGTGCCAGCAGCCACGGACAGGTCGTTTTGGCCCAGCATTTT.

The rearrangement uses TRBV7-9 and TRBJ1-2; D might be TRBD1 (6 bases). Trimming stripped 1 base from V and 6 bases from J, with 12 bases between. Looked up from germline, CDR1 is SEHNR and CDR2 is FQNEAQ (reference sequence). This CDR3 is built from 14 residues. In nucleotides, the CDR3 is TGTGCCAGCAGCTTAGACGCACAGGGAGATGGCTACACCTTC. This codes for CASSLDAQGDGYTF.

CDR3 region: CASSYSYGGGQPQHF. The CDR3 DNA follows: TGTGCCAGCAGTTACTCGTACGGGGGCGGTCAGCCCCAGCATTTT. V and J are TRBV6-5 and TRBJ1-5; possible D gene TRBD1, 6 bases. This CDR3 has 15 residues. Per the germline V gene, CDR1 is MNHEY and CDR2 is SVGAGI. V was clipped by 0 bases and J by 6 bases, with 12 bases between them.

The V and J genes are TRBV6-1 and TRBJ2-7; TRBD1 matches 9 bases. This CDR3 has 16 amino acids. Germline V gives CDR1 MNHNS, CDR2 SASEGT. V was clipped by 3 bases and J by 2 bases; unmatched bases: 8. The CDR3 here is CASSENAGQGPYEQYF. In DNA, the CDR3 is TGTGCCAGCAGTGAGAATGCGGGACAGGGTCCCTACGAGCAGTACTTC.

The CDR3 here is CASSEIWQVSSGSPYEQYF. For the CDR3, the DNA is TGTGCCAGCAGTGAAATATGGCAAGTAAGCTCAGGGTCCCCCTACGAGCAGTACTTC. J is TRBJ2-7 and V is TRBV6-1, with D perhaps matching TRBD1 (5 bases). The CDR3 is 19 residues long. Trimming pared 2 bases from V and 2 bases from J, leaving 25 bases between. In germline, CDR1 is MNHNS, CDR2 SASEGT.

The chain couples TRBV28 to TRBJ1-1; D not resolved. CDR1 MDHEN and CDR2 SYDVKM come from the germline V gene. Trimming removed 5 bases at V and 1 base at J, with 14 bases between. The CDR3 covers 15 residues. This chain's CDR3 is CASSPPLDGNTEAFF. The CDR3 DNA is TGTGCCAGCAGTCCCCCCCTGGACGGGAACACTGAAGCTTTCTTT.

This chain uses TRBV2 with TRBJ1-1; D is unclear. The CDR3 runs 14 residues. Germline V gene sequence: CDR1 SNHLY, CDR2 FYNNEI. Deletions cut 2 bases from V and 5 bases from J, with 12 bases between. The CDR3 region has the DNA TGTGCCAGCAGTGAATCGATAGCGGGAACTGAAGCTTTCTTT. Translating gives CASSESIAGTEAFF.

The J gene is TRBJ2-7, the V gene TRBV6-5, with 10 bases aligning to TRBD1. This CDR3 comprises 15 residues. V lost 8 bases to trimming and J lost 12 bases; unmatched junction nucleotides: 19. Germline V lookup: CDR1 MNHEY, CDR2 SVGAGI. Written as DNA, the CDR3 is TGTGCCAGCGGAACTCCGGGACAGGGGTCCTTGAGGGCGTACTTC. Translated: CASGTPGQGSLRAYF.

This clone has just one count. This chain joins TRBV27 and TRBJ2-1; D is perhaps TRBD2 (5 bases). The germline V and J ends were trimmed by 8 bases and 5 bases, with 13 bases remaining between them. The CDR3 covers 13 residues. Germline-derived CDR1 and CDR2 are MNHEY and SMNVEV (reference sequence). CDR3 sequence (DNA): TGTGCCAGCCAGGACTCATTAAACAATGAGCAGTTCTTC. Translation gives CASQDSLNNEQFF.

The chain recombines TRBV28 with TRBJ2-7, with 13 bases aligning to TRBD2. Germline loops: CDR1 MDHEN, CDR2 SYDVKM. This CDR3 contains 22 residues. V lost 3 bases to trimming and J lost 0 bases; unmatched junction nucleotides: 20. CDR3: CASSFGFLRDTRTSGSSYEQYF. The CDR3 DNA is TGTGCCAGCAGTTTCGGTTTCCTCCGGGACACTAGGACTAGCGGGAGCTCCTACGAGCAGTACTTC.

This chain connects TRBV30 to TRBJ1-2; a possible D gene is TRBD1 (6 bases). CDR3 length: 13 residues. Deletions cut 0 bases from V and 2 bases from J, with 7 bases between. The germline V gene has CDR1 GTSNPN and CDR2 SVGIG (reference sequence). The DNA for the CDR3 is TGTGCCTGGAGTGTCGGACAGAACTATGGCTACACCTTC. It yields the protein CAWSVGQNYGYTF.

CDR3 coding DNA: TGTGCCAGCAGTTTGTTTACAGGTGCCGCCTACGAGCAGTACTTC. Translated: CASSLFTGAAYEQYF. V gene TRBV28 combines with J gene TRBJ2-7; D is perhaps TRBD1 (5 bases). The V end was cut by 3 bases, the J end by 2 bases, with 14 bases between. The length of the CDR3 is 15 residues. Germline V gene data show CDR1 as MDHEN and CDR2 as SYDVKM.

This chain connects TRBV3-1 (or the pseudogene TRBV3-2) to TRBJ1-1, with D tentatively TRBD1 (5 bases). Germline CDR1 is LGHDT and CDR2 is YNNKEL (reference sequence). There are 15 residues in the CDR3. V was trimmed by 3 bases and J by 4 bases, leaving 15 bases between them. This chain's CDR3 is CASSHRPTEGTEAFF. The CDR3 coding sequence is TGTGCCAGCAGCCACCGGCCGACAGAAGGCACTGAAGCTTTCTTT.

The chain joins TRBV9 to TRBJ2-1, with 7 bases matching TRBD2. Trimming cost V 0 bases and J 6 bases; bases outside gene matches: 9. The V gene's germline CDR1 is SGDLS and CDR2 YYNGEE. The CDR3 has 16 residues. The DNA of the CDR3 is TGTGCCAGCAGCGTAGGTATACTAGCGCGGCTCAATGAGCAGTTCTTC. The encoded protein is CASSVGILARLNEQFF.